A selection of T cell receptor beta chains follows, all from one sample in a study of blood T cell repertoires in COVID-19. Libraries were prepared by immunoSEQ multiplex PCR; TCRdb keeps only in-frame clonotypes and omits some of them. The data show 95,000 to 150,000 clones, 82% seen once. The material sequenced was peripheral blood. Every receptor here comes from a woman aged 65 to 85 with acute or convalescent COVID-19. Both conserved end residues are part of each CDR3. A D gene is named only where the DNA matches it firmly. Only part of the rows carry a size: once, few, many, or a class if the clone is expanded.

J: TRBJ1-6
V: TRBV6-8
size: NA
D: TRBD1
DNA: TGTGCCAGCAGTTACACGAAGGGACAGGGGACTTCACCCCTCCACTTT
CDR3: CASSYTKGQGTSPLHF

J: TRBJ1-2
V: TRBV5-1
size: NA
D: NA
DNA: TGCGCCAGCAGCTTGAACAGGGCGGATTTGGGCTACACCTTC
CDR3: CASSLNRADLGYTF

J: TRBJ2-7
V: TRBV27
size: NA
D: NA
DNA: TGTGCCAGCAGTTTACGTGTGATTGGGGCAGGGAATCACGAGCAGTACTTC
CDR3: CASSLRVIGAGNHEQYF

J: TRBJ2-5
V: TRBV7-2
size: NA
D: TRBD2
DNA: TGTGCCAGCAGCTTGGCGGGGGTGAGCCAAGAGACCCAGTACTTC
CDR3: CASSLAGVSQETQYF

J: TRBJ2-3
V: TRBV6-5
size: NA
D: TRBD1
DNA: TGTGCCAGCAGTTCTGGACAGGGGACACATACGCAGTATTTT
CDR3: CASSSGQGTHTQYF

J: TRBJ2-1
V: TRBV6-5
size: few
D: TRBD1
DNA: TGTGCCAGCAGTTTCTCGGAGGGGGACAGGGGCTTCTTC
CDR3: CASSFSEGDRGFF

J: TRBJ1-5
V: TRBV6-5
size: NA
D: NA
DNA: TGTGCCAGCAGTTATTCCGGGAAAAGCAATCAGCCCCAGCATTTT
CDR3: CASSYSGKSNQPQHF

J: TRBJ2-2
V: TRBV11-3
size: NA
D: TRBD2
DNA: TGTGCCAGCAGCTTAGCTAGCGGGGTACCGGGCGGGGAGCTGTTTTTT
CDR3: CASSLASGVPGGELFF

J: TRBJ1-6
V: TRBV10-3
size: NA
D: NA
DNA: TGTGCCATCACTGAAAACTACAGGGATTCACCCCTCCACTTT
CDR3: CAITENYRDSPLHF

J: TRBJ2-3
V: TRBV2
size: once
D: NA
DNA: TGTGCCAGCAGTGACTTGAGGGCGGATGTGCAGTATTTT
CDR3: CASSDLRADVQYF

J: TRBJ2-1
V: TRBV4-1
size: NA
D: TRBD2
DNA: TGCGCCAGCAGCCAAGCGGGGGGGAGTTACAATGAGCAGTTCTTC
CDR3: CASSQAGGSYNEQFF

J: TRBJ2-5
V: TRBV19
size: NA
D: TRBD1
DNA: TGTGCCAGTAGATCCATTGACAGGGCCCAAGAGACCCAGTACTTC
CDR3: CASRSIDRAQETQYF

J: TRBJ1-1
V: TRBV5-1
size: once
D: NA
DNA: TGCGCCAGCAGCTTGGACAGTGTAGGTTTTGTTACTGAAGCTTTCTTT
CDR3: CASSLDSVGFVTEAFF

J: TRBJ2-2
V: TRBV7-2
size: NA
D: TRBD2
DNA: TGTGCCAGCAGCTTAGGACTAGCTCGGACCGGGGAGCTGTTTTTT
CDR3: CASSLGLARTGELFF

J: TRBJ2-5
V: TRBV6-2/TRBV6-3
size: NA
D: NA
DNA: TGTGCCAGCAGTTACCCCCTCGCAGGGATGGAGACCCAGTACTTC
CDR3: CASSYPLAGMETQYF

J: TRBJ2-1
V: TRBV5-1
size: NA
D: TRBD2
DNA: TGCGCCAGCAGCTTGGGAGGCGGGGGGTGGAATGAGCAGTTCTTC
CDR3: CASSLGGGGWNEQFF

J: TRBJ1-2
V: TRBV7-2
size: once
D: NA
DNA: TGTGCCAGCAGTAAGAGAGGATACGGCTACACCTTC
CDR3: CASSKRGYGYTF

J: TRBJ2-4
V: TRBV5-4
size: NA
D: NA
DNA: TGTGCCAGCAGCCCTCAGGGGGCCAAAAACATTCAGTACTTC
CDR3: CASSPQGAKNIQYF

J: TRBJ2-5
V: TRBV12-5
size: NA
D: TRBD1
DNA: TGTGCTAGTGGCCCGACCTCCCAGGGGGCCCGGGTGGGAGAGACCCAGTACTTC
CDR3: CASGPTSQGARVGETQYF

J: TRBJ1-1
V: TRBV6-5
size: NA
D: TRBD1
DNA: TGTGCCAGCTCTCTGACAGGGGATGACACTGAAGCTTTCTTT
CDR3: CASSLTGDDTEAFF

J: TRBJ1-2
V: TRBV13
size: few
D: TRBD1
DNA: TGTGCCAGCAGCTCCGGGACAGGGTTTTTTGGCTACACCTTC
CDR3: CASSSGTGFFGYTF

J: TRBJ2-1
V: TRBV5-1
size: NA
D: TRBD2
DNA: TGCGCCAGCAGCAGCCTAGCGGGGGCTAATGAGCAGTTCTTC
CDR3: CASSSLAGANEQFF

J: TRBJ2-7
V: TRBV28
size: NA
D: TRBD1
DNA: TGTGCCAGCAGTTTCCCAGGCGGGACAGGGGGTTTCTACGAGCAGTACTTC
CDR3: CASSFPGGTGGFYEQYF

J: TRBJ2-3
V: TRBV4-2
size: NA
D: NA
DNA: TGTGCCAGCAGCCACCCTTCGGGAGCCCAGGATAAGGCAGATACGCAGTATTTT
CDR3: CASSHPSGAQDKADTQYF

J: TRBJ2-3
V: TRBV18
size: NA
D: TRBD2
DNA: TGTGCCAGCTCACCAAATACAGCGGGGGCCAGCACAGATACGCAGTATTTT
CDR3: CASSPNTAGASTDTQYF

J: TRBJ1-3
V: TRBV30
size: NA
D: NA
DNA: TGTGCCTGGAGTGTATCGCCAGGGGGAAACACCATATATTTT
CDR3: CAWSVSPGGNTIYF

J: TRBJ1-3
V: TRBV6-5
size: NA
D: TRBD1
DNA: TGTGCCAGCAGTTTCCGACAGGGGATGGAAAACACCATATATTTT
CDR3: CASSFRQGMENTIYF

J: TRBJ1-6
V: TRBV3-1/TRBV3-2
size: few
D: TRBD1
DNA: TGTGCCAGCAGCCAAGGGGGTATTGGGACAGGGGGCGAGAATTCACCCCTCCACTTT
CDR3: CASSQGGIGTGGENSPLHF

J: TRBJ2-7
V: TRBV27
size: NA
D: TRBD2
DNA: TGTGCCAGCAGGGCCCGACTAGCGGGGGGTCGGGAGCAGTACTTC
CDR3: CASRARLAGGREQYF

J: TRBJ2-3
V: TRBV7-8
size: NA
D: NA
DNA: TGTGCCAGCAGCTTAGAGGGGCCATTAAAGACAGATACGCAGTATTTT
CDR3: CASSLEGPLKTDTQYF

J: TRBJ1-2
V: TRBV27
size: NA
D: NA
DNA: TGTGCCAGCAGTTTATCCCCTTTTTTCCGGGACATGGTCTATGGCTACACCTTC
CDR3: CASSLSPFFRDMVYGYTF

J: TRBJ1-1
V: TRBV18
size: NA
D: NA
DNA: TGTGCCAGCTCACCACTTCAGGGGAGCACTGAAGCTTTCTTT
CDR3: CASSPLQGSTEAFF

J: TRBJ2-1
V: TRBV7-6
size: NA
D: TRBD2
DNA: TGTGCCAGCAGCTTAGCGGGGGGGTACAATGAGCAGTTCTTC
CDR3: CASSLAGGYNEQFF

J: TRBJ1-4
V: TRBV7-2
size: NA
D: TRBD1
DNA: TGTGCCAGCAGCCAAGGCCGCCCGGGACAGCCGATAAAACTGTTTTTT
CDR3: CASSQGRPGQPIKLFF

J: TRBJ1-2
V: TRBV5-1
size: NA
D: NA
DNA: TGCGCCAGCAGCTCAGATTTCGGCTACACCTTC
CDR3: CASSSDFGYTF

J: TRBJ1-1
V: TRBV6-2/TRBV6-3
size: NA
D: NA
DNA: TGTGCCAGCAGTTACTCGCGGGAAATGAACACTGAAGCTTTCTTT
CDR3: CASSYSREMNTEAFF

J: TRBJ2-2
V: TRBV7-3
size: few
D: NA
DNA: TGTGCCAGCAGCGCCGACAGGAACACCGGGGAGCTGTTTTTT
CDR3: CASSADRNTGELFF

J: TRBJ2-7
V: TRBV11-3
size: NA
D: NA
DNA: TGTGCCAGCAGCTTAGAGACAGTCGGATACGAGCAGTACTTC
CDR3: CASSLETVGYEQYF

J: TRBJ2-1
V: TRBV6-5
size: NA
D: NA
DNA: TGTGCCAGCAAGCGGGACAAGTCCAATGAGCAGTTCTTC
CDR3: CASKRDKSNEQFF

J: TRBJ1-5
V: TRBV6-6
size: NA
D: NA
DNA: TGTGCCAGCACCGGGCAGGGGAGCCGCAATCAGCCCCAGCATTTT
CDR3: CASTGQGSRNQPQHF

J: TRBJ2-3
V: TRBV7-8
size: NA
D: TRBD2
DNA: TGTGCCAGCACCCGAGCGGGGGGGCAAGCAGATACGCAGTATTTT
CDR3: CASTRAGGQADTQYF

J: TRBJ1-4
V: TRBV6-5
size: NA
D: TRBD1
DNA: TGTGCCAGCAGTTACGTCCAGGGGGCAGGTGAAAAACTGTTTTTT
CDR3: CASSYVQGAGEKLFF

J: TRBJ1-5
V: TRBV29-1
size: NA
D: TRBD1
DNA: TGCAGCGTTTCTACCGGGACAGGGATTGCCCAGCCCCAGCATTTT
CDR3: CSVSTGTGIAQPQHF

J: TRBJ1-2
V: TRBV5-4
size: few
D: TRBD1
DNA: TGTGCCAGCAGCTTGTCAAAGGGACAGTTCTATGGCTACACCTTC
CDR3: CASSLSKGQFYGYTF

J: TRBJ2-2
V: TRBV7-3
size: NA
D: TRBD1
DNA: TGTGCCAGCAGCTTAGGACAGGGGAGCCGGGAGCTGTTTTTT
CDR3: CASSLGQGSRELFF

J: TRBJ1-6
V: TRBV11-3
size: NA
D: TRBD1
DNA: TGTGCCAGCAGGCGATACAGGGGCCGCGAGAATAATTCACCCCTCCACTTT
CDR3: CASRRYRGRENNSPLHF

J: TRBJ2-5
V: TRBV11-2
size: NA
D: TRBD2
DNA: TGTGCCAGCAGCTTAGACAGACTAGCGGGGGTAGAGACCCAGTACTTC
CDR3: CASSLDRLAGVETQYF

J: TRBJ2-3
V: TRBV11-3
size: NA
D: TRBD2
DNA: TGTGCCAGCAGCCCGGGGGGGGCCCCTAGCACAGATACGCAGTATTTT
CDR3: CASSPGGAPSTDTQYF

J: TRBJ2-5
V: TRBV18
size: NA
D: NA
DNA: TGTGCCAGCTCACCGGATAGAACATCCAGCGCCGGGGTGGCCCAGTACTTC
CDR3: CASSPDRTSSAGVAQYF

J: TRBJ2-3
V: TRBV10-3
size: NA
D: TRBD2
DNA: TGTGCCATCACCGAGGGCGGGGGGGCAGATACGCAGTATTTT
CDR3: CAITEGGGADTQYF

J: TRBJ2-2
V: TRBV24-1
size: NA
D: NA
DNA: TGTGCCACCGGGACAATTACCGGGGAGCTGTTTTTT
CDR3: CATGTITGELFF

J: TRBJ1-2
V: TRBV19
size: NA
D: TRBD1
DNA: TGTGCCAGTAGTATTGGGACAGGGTCTAGGGGCAATTATGGCTACACCTTC
CDR3: CASSIGTGSRGNYGYTF

J: TRBJ1-5
V: TRBV6-2/TRBV6-3
size: few
D: TRBD1
DNA: TGTGCCAGCAGTTACTCGGTCACAGGGGGCAATCAGCCCCAGCATTTT
CDR3: CASSYSVTGGNQPQHF

J: TRBJ1-2
V: TRBV29-1
size: NA
D: NA
DNA: TGCAGCGTTGATACAAGTAACTATGGCTACACCTTC
CDR3: CSVDTSNYGYTF

J: TRBJ1-2
V: TRBV19
size: NA
D: TRBD1
DNA: TGTGCCAGTAGTATGGGCTTCGGGACAGGTCAGGGCTACACCTTC
CDR3: CASSMGFGTGQGYTF

J: TRBJ1-2
V: TRBV30
size: NA
D: NA
DNA: TGTGCCTCCACACGGGGAACCCAGGCTAACTATGGCTACACCTTC
CDR3: CASTRGTQANYGYTF

J: TRBJ1-5
V: TRBV4-2
size: NA
D: NA
DNA: TGTGCCAGCAGCCGGGGGGGCCAGCCCCAGCATTTT
CDR3: CASSRGGQPQHF